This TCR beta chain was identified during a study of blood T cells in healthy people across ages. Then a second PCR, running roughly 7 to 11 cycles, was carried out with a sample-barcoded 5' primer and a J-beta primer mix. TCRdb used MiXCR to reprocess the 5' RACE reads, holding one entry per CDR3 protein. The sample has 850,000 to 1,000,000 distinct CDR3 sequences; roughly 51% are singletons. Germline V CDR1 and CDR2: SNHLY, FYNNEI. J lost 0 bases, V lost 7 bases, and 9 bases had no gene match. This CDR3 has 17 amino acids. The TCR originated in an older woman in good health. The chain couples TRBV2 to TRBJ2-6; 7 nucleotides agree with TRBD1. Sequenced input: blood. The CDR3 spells CASIKGTAPSGANVLTF. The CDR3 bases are TGTGCCAGCATAAAGGGGACAGCCCCCTCTGGGGCCAACGTCCTGACTTTC.